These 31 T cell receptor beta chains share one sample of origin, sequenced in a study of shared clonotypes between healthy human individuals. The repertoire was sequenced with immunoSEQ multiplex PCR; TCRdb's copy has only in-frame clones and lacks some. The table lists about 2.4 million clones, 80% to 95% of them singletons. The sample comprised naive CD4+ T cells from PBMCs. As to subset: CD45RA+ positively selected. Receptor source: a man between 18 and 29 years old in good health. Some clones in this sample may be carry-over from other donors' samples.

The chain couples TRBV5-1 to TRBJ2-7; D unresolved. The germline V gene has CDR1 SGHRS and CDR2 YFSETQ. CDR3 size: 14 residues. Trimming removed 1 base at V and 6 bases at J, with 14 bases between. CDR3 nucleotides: TGCGCCAGCAGCTTGCCAGACCCCAGCCTCGAGCAGTACTTC. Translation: CASSLPDPSLEQYF.

CDR3 DNA: TGCAGCGCCTCCCCAGGGAGGGGGCCAGAGACCCAGTACTTC. It encodes CSASPGRGPETQYF. The V and J genes are TRBV29-1 and TRBJ2-5; D possibly matches TRBD1 or TRBD2 (7 bases each). This CDR3 has 14 residues. Trimming took off 7 bases at V and 4 bases at J, with 19 bases between the two ends. Germline-derived CDR1 and CDR2 are SQVTM and ANQGSEA. Full variable domain (outside the CDR3, taken from reference TRBV29-1 and TRBJ2-5): SAVISQKPSRDICQRGTSLTIQCQVDSQVTMMFWYRQQPGQSLTLIATANQGSEATYESGFVIDKFPISRPNLTFSTLTVSNMSPEDSSIYLCSASPGRGPETQYFGPGTRLLVL.

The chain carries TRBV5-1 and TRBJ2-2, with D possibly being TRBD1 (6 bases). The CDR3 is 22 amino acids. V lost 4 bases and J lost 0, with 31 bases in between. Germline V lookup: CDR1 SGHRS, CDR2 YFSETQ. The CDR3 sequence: CASSPKDLDSSPFIPNTGELFF. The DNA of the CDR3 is TGCGCCAGCAGCCCGAAGGATCTGGACAGTTCCCCTTTTATTCCGAACACCGGGGAGCTGTTTTTT. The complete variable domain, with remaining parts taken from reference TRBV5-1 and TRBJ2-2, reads KAGVTQTPRYLIKTRGQQVTLSCSPISGHRSVSWYQQTPGQGLQFLFEYFSETQRNKGNFPGRFSGRQFSNSRSEMNVSTLELGDSALYLCASSPKDLDSSPFIPNTGELFFGEGSRLTVL.

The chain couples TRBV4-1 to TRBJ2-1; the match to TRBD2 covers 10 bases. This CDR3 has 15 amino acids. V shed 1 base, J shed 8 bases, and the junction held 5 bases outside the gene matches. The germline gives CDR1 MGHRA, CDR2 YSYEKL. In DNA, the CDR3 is TGCGCCAGCAGCCAAGCCTTAGCGGGAGGCTATGAGCAGTTCTTC. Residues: CASSQALAGGYEQFF.

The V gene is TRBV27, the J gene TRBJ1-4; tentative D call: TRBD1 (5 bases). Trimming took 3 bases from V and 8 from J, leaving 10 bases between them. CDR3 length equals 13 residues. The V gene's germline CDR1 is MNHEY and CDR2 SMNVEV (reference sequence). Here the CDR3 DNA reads TGTGCCAGCAGTTTGACCGGGGCCGAAAAACTGTTTTTT. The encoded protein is CASSLTGAEKLFF.

For the CDR3, the DNA is TGTGCCAGCTCCCCCTTCCGAGCCTCTGGAAACACCATATATTTT. Its protein is CASSPFRASGNTIYF. This rearrangement joins TRBV18 to TRBJ1-3; D is ambiguous. This CDR3 is 15 amino acids long. V was trimmed by 6 bases and J by 0 bases, leaving 12 bases between them. Germline assignment: CDR1 KGHSH and CDR2 LQKENI.

CDR3 in amino acids: CASSSGQDGEQYF. DNA for the CDR3: TGTGCCAGCAGCAGCGGACAGGATGGCGAGCAGTACTTC. The chain carries TRBV9 and TRBJ2-7, with 7 nucleotides matching TRBD1. Germline CDR1 SGDLS, CDR2 YYNGEE. This CDR3 spans 13 amino acids. After removal of 4 bases from V and 6 bases from J, the junction contained 7 bases not matched to a gene.

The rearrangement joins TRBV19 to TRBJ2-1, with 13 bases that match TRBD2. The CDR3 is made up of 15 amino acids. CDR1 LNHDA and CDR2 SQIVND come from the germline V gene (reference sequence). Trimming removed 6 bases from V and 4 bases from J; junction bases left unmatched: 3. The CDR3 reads CASRPGLAGYNEQFF. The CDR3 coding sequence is TGTGCCAGTAGACCGGGACTAGCGGGGTACAATGAGCAGTTCTTC.

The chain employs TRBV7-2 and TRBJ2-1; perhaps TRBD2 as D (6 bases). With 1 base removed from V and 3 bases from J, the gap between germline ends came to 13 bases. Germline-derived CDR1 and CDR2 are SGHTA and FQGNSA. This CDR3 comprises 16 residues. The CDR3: CASSLVGTQGYNEQFF. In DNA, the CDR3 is TGTGCCAGCAGCTTAGTAGGGACTCAAGGCTACAATGAGCAGTTCTTC.

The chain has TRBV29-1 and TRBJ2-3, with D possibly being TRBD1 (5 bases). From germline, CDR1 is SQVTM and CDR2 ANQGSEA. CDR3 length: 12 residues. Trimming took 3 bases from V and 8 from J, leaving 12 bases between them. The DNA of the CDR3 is TGCAGCGTTGAGGCCTTAGGGGTTACGCAGTATTTT. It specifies CSVEALGVTQYF.

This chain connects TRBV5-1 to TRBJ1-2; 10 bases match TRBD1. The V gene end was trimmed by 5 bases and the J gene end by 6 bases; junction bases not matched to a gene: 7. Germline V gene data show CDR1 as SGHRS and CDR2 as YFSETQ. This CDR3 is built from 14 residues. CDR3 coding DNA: TGCGCCAGCAGACAAGGGACAGGGGCGGATGGCTACACCTTC. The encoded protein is CASRQGTGADGYTF.

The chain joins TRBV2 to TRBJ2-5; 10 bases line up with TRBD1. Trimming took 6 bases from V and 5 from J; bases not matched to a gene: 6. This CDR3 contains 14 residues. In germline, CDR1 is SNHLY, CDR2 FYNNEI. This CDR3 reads CASRGQGIGETQYF. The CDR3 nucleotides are TGTGCCAGCAGGGGACAGGGGATAGGCGAGACCCAGTACTTC. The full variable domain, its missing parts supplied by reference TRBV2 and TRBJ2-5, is EPEVTQTPSHQVTQMGQEVILRCVPISNHLYFYWYRQILGQKVEFLVSFYNNEISEKSEIFDDQFSVERPDGSNFTLKIRSTKLEDSAMYFCASRGQGIGETQYFGPGTRLLVL.

This CDR3 is CASSVGETGEYYEQYF. The CDR3 region has the DNA TGTGCCAGCAGCGTAGGTGAGACAGGGGAGTACTACGAGCAGTACTTC. V is TRBV9 and J is TRBJ2-7, with 8 nucleotides matching TRBD1. Germline V CDR1 and CDR2: SGDLS, YYNGEE. CDR3 size: 16 residues. J lost 3 bases, V lost 0 bases, and 8 bases had no gene match.

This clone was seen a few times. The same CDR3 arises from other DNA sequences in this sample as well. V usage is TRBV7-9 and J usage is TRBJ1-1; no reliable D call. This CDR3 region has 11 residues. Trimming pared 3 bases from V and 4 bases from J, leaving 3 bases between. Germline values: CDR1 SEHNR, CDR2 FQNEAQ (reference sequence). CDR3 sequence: CASSLSTEAFF. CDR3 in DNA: TGTGCCAGCAGCTTGAGCACTGAAGCTTTCTTT.

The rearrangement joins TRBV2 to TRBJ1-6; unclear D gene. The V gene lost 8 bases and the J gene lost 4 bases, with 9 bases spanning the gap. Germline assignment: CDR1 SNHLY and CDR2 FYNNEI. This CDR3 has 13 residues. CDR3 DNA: TGTGCCAGCGGATATCTTTATAATTCACCCCTCCACTTT. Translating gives CASGYLYNSPLHF.

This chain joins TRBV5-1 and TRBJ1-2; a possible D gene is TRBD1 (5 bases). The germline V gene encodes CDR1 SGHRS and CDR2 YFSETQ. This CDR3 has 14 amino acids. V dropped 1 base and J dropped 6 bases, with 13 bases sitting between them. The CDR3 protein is CASSLSSWGDGYTF. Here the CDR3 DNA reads TGCGCCAGCAGCTTGAGTTCGTGGGGGGATGGCTACACCTTC.

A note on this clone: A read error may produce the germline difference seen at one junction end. The DNA for the CDR3 is TGTGCCTGCAGGTTCTCCTCGGGCCTCAGTGAAGCTTTCTTT. This gives the protein CACRFSSGLSEAFF. This rearrangement joins TRBV6-5 to TRBJ1-1, with D unresolved. The CDR3 covers 14 residues. Germline CDR1 reads MNHEY; CDR2 reads SVGAGI.

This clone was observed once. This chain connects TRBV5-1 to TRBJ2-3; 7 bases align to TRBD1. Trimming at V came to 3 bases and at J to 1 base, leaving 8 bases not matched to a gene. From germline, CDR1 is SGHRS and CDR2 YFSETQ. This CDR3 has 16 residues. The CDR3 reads CASSYTGVAGTDTQYF. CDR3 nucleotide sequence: TGCGCCAGCAGCTACACAGGGGTTGCTGGCACAGATACGCAGTATTTT.

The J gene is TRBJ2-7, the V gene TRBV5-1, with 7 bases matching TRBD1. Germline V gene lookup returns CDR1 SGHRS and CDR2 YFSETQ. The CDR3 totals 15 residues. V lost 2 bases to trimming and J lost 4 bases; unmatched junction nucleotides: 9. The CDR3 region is CASSLIGGAEYEQYF. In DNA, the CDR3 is TGCGCCAGCAGCTTAATAGGGGGCGCAGAGTACGAGCAGTACTTC.

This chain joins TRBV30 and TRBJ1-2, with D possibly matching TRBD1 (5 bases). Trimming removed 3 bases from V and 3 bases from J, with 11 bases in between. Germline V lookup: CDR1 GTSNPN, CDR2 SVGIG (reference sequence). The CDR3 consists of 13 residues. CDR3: CAWSLPGDYGYTF. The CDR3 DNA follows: TGTGCCTGGAGCCTTCCGGGGGACTATGGCTACACCTTC.

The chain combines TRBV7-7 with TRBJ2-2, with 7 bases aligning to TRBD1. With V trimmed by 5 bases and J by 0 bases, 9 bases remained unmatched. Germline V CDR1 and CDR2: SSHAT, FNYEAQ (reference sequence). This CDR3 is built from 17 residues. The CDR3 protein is CASSARQGNSNTGELFF. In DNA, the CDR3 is TGTGCCAGCAGCGCGCGACAGGGTAATTCGAACACCGGGGAGCTGTTTTTT.

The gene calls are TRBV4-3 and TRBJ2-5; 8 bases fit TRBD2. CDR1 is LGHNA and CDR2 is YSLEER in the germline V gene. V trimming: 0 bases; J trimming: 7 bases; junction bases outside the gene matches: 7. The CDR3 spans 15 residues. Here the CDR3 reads CASSQDWASGRTQYF. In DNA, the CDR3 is TGCGCCAGCAGCCAAGATTGGGCCAGCGGGAGGACCCAGTACTTC.

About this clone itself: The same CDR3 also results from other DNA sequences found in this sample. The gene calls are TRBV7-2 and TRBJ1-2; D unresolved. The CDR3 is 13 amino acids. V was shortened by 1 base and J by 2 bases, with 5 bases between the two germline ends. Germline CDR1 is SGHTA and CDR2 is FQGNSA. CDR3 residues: CASSLGGNYGYTF. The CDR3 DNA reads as TGTGCCAGCAGCTTAGGAGGCAACTATGGCTACACCTTC.

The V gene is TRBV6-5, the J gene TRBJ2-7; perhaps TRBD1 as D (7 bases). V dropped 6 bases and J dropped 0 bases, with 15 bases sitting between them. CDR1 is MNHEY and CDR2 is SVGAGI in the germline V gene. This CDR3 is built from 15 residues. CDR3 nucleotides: TGTGCCAGCAGCCAAAGGGGGGACAGCTCCTACGAGCAGTACTTC. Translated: CASSQRGDSSYEQYF.

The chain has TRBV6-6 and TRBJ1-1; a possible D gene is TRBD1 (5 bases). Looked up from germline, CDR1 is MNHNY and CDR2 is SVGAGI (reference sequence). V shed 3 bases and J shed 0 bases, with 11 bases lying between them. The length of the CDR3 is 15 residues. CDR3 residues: CASSYRQPMNTEAFF. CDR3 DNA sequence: TGTGCCAGCAGTTATCGACAGCCCATGAACACTGAAGCTTTCTTT.

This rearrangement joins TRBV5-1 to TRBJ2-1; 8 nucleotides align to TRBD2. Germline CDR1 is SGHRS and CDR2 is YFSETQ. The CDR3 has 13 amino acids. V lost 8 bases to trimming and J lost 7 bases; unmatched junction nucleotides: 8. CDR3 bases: TGCGCCAGTAACGCCGTAGCGGGAAATGAGCAGTTCTTC. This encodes CASNAVAGNEQFF.

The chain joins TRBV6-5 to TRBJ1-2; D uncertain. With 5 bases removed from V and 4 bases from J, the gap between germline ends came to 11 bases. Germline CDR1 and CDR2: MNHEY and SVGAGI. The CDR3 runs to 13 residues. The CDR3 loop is CASSDGAPYGYTF. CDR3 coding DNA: TGTGCCAGCAGTGACGGAGCCCCCTATGGCTACACCTTC.

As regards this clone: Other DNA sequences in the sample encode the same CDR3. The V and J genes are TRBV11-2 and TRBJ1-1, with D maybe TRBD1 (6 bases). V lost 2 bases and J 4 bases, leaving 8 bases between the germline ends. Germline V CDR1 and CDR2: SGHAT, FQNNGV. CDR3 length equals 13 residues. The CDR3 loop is CASSLTGRTEAFF. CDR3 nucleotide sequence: TGTGCCAGCAGCTTAACAGGGCGCACTGAAGCTTTCTTT.

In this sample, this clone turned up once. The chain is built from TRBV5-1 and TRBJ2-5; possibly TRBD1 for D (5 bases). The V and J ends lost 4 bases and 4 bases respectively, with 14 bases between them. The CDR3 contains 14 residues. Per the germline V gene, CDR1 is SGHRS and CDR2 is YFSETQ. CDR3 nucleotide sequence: TGCGCCAGCAGCCCAGTGGGGCCATCAGAGACCCAGTACTTC. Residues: CASSPVGPSETQYF.

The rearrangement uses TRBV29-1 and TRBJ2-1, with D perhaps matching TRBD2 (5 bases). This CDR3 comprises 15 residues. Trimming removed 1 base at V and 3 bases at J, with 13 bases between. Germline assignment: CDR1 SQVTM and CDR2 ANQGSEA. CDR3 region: CSVEGLPESYNEQFF. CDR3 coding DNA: TGCAGCGTTGAAGGACTACCCGAAAGCTACAATGAGCAGTTCTTC.

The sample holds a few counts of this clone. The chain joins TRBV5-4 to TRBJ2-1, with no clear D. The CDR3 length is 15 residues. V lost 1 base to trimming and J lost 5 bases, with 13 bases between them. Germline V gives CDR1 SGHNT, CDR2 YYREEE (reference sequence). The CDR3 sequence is CASSLSGLGNNEQFF. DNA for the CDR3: TGTGCCAGCAGCTTGTCCGGTCTTGGGAACAATGAGCAGTTCTTC.